This T cell receptor beta chain stems from a study of T cells after yellow fever vaccination (dated by TCRdb to the late 2010s). For the wider study: Libraries from fractions with low cell numbers were prepared with the SMART-Seq v4 Ultra Low Input RNA kit. To track T-cell clones before and after primary and booster YFV17D yellow fever vaccination, bulk TCR alpha and beta repertoires were sequenced longitudinally. The cohort comprised two healthy male donors, one aged 18 to 30 and one aged 30 to 40 years. Blood was drawn at multiple timepoints before and after primary and secondary immunization, with bulk PBMC replicates and cell subsets isolated.

Note on this clonotype: Its antigen is not yet known. It has no much larger one-base neighbor in the sample; base qualities were not kept.

Study-level results and caveats: Compared with the primary T-cell response, the secondary T-cell response was weaker but faster, peaking on day 5 rather than day 15. A small share of clonotypes was detected in both CD4 and CD8 compartments, with the overlap likely arising from convergent recombination. Because the study included only a couple of donors, the extent to which the findings can be generalized is limited. Computational filtering was needed because FACS-sorted repertoires could contain abundant contaminating clonotypes from the bulk population. Most clones expanded after primary vaccination (around 96% of CD4 and 70% to 90% of CD8) were re-detected after the booster, suggesting that broad memory maintenance occurred.

TCR cDNA was synthesized by 5'RACE template switching, through which a universal primer site and unique molecular identifiers were introduced. Priming of cDNA synthesis was performed from both the TCR alpha and TCR beta constant segments. Libraries were amplified in two PCR steps, with sample barcodes and sequencing adapters added in the second step. Libraries were sequenced on Illumina HiSeq 2500 (2x100 bp) or NovaSeq (2x150 bp). In the paper's pipeline: MIGEC was used to demultiplex reads and collapse the reads into UMI consensus sequences, and MiXCR was used for V(D)J alignment. Clonotypes responding to the vaccine were identified with edgeR on replicate PBMC samples, with the criteria of FDR below 0.01 and a log2 fold change above 5 up to day 15. Each bulk clonotype received a CD4 or CD8 identity based on whether the sequenced CD4 or CD8 repertoire contained that clonotype at higher abundance. Clones were called with MiXCR by TCRdb after fastp trimmed the public reads at Q25, and only in-frame beta chains were retained. Every entry covers one CDR3 protein and lists the most common genes and DNA from its rows. The V and J calls and clone size come from TCRdb's table, not from the authors' own analysis. The sample table contains 500,000 to 650,000 distinct CDR3 sequences; only one count was recorded for about 12% of them. 14% to 15% of the sample goes to the ten largest clones.

The treatment or condition label here, explained by the study, means: live attenuated yellow fever vaccine strain. Two biological replicates of bulk PBMCs were collected at each blood-draw timepoint. A standard Ficoll-Paque protocol was used to isolate PBMCs from peripheral blood. TriZol was used to extract RNA from bulk PBMCs, CD4 and CD8 fractions, and dextramer-positive and dextramer-negative fractions. After removal of 6 bases from V and 3 bases from J, the junction retains 4 bases not matched to a gene. The CDR3 starts with the cysteine, ends with the phenylalanine, and has 12 residues. CDR3 DNA only is kept here, 36 bases in frame from base 1. In the germline V gene (reference sequence), CDR1 corresponds to DFQATT and CDR2 to SNEGSKA.

This TCR derives from a man aged 30-40 years who received the YFV17D yellow fever vaccine. The V gene is TRBV20-1 and the J gene is TRBJ2-7; 8 middle bases align to TRBD1. The sequencing here drew on PBMCs, taken on the day of the yellow fever booster vaccination. The CDR3 protein: CSALDRDYEQYF. The bases are TGCAGTGCACTGGACAGGGACTACGAGCAGTACTTC.